This TCR beta chain derives from a study of cytomegalovirus exposure and HLA in healthy donors (TCRdb year 2017). Background for the entire study: In an earlier analysis of 450 to 750 of the donors, around 290 Gb of sequence data and 120 million or so unique TCR beta sequences from about 180 million T cells were reported. Approximately 310 gigabases of sequencing data and roughly 90 million unique TCR sequences were included in an early release covering several hundred HLA-typed donors. About 5 DR-DQ haplotypes were handled as single units for association and clustering, since linkage in the cohort was strong. Every discovery cohort repertoire had been produced on one sequencing platform. Genome-wide SNP genotypes for about 60% of the roughly 670 donors were used in a later genetic analysis, which treated that subset as a discovery cohort. To decide whether each TCR beta V gene segment behaved as functional or pseudogenic, an earlier analysis of fewer than 750 of the donors relied on high-throughput TCR beta sequencing. To study patterns of TCR occurrence, a later analysis re-analyzed previously published TCR beta repertoires from 700 or so donors and added high-resolution HLA genotyping. Among a few hundred genotyped donors of the cohort, an average of approximately 230,000 unique TCR beta nucleotide sequences were sequenced per donor, roughly a sixth of them non-productive. The genetic ancestry cluster associated with self-reported Caucasian donors included roughly four fifths of the 398 genotyped donors. The study was designed to test whether signatures of past pathogen exposure could be identified by cataloging public T cell receptors. Both class I and class II loci were covered by HLA typing, at four-digit resolution. In addition to the first cohort of 666 subjects, a separate validation cohort of 130 or so different subjects was used. The study combined high-throughput TCR immunosequencing, statistical association of individual TCRs with disease status, and machine learning to predict cytomegalovirus infection status. Typing coverage varied by locus: about 620-640 donors for A, B, C, DRB1 and DQB1; more than 500 for DQA1; approximately 610 for DPA1; approximately 490 for DPB1. The study profiled the T cell repertoires of fewer than 850 subjects by immunosequencing and related them to cytomegalovirus serostatus. Donor age, sex, ethnicity and CMV serostatus were compiled alongside the repertoire data. In the later analysis, no new phenotypic data were used to find candidate immune exposures; instead, reliance was placed on TCR beta sequences and their occurrence across donors.

This clone was seen many times. Its antigen is not yet known. It has no much larger one-base neighbor in the sample; base qualities were not kept. Receptor libraries were prepared by the immunoSEQ multiplex PCR assay. The multiplex PCR relied on a mix of 60 forward primers for TCR Vbeta segments and 13 reverse primers for TCR Jbeta segments. The CDR3 region of rearranged TCR beta genes was amplified from genomic DNA by a multiplex PCR assay. The Illumina HiSeq System was used to sequence the amplified TCR beta libraries as 87-base-pair reads. The paper's data handling went like this. Across the 670 or so repertoires, a later analysis counted about 81 million unique TCR beta chains, some 11 million of which were shared by at least two donors. Raw reads were error-corrected and collapsed into unique sequences by a nearest-neighbor algorithm in which closely related sequences were merged to remove PCR and sequencing errors. To assign V, D and J gene segments, CDR3 sequences were aligned to IMGT reference sequences. Each retained sequence needed at least a six-nucleotide match to both a V gene segment and a J gene segment. A rearrangement counted as productive if the CDR3 had no stop codons and remained in frame with V and J, and every other rearrangement counted as non-productive. CDR3 was defined by IMGT convention, running from the second conserved V-encoded cysteine to the conserved J-encoded phenylalanine. Sequences without an unambiguous match to a single V gene segment were excluded from the earlier analysis of several hundred of the donors. In an earlier analysis of more than 500 of the donors, a V segment was called functional when productive rearrangements were above 56.7%, and segregating when the standard deviation between donors exceeded 5%. A statistical classification framework was built to diagnose cytomegalovirus status from the catalog of TCR beta chain sequences. V and J gene assignment, in a later analysis, came from comparing TCR nucleotide sequences with IMGT/GENE-DB human TR gene sequences. Using the TCRdist pipeline, a later analysis assigned CDR3 sequences along with most-parsimonious VDJ recombination scenarios. In a later analysis, each TCR beta chain was defined by its CDR3 amino acid sequence together with its V-gene family, and reads without a unique V-gene family were excluded. As a way to deal with suspected cross-contamination and a sequencing artifact, a later analysis dropped 450 to 700 nucleotide sequences that were highly shared and had low generation probability. For each public chain, a later analysis derived a clonal expansion index from normalized ranks of inferred template counts within each repertoire. A later analysis computed generation probabilities with a VDJ recombination model fitted to out-of-frame rearrangements, and checked the results against IGoR. In a later analysis, TCR-TCR, TCR-HLA and TCR-CMV co-occurrence was scored with hypergeometric tests, and a repertoire-size bias correction was applied to TCR pairs. A later analysis estimated false discovery rates by permuting HLA or CMV assignments 20 times. In a later analysis, co-occurring TCRs were grouped using DBSCAN, with TCRdist sequence similarity added in when clustering inside HLA-allele-positive subsets. For co-occurrence clustering, repertoires with fewer than 30,000 or more than 120,000 public chains were excluded, along with a handful of repertoires with anomalous nucleotide sharing. Not all clones reach the TCRdb copy of this immuneACCESS table, which keeps in-frame sequences only. Checked studies attribute under half of the gap to unresolved V genes and leave the rest unexplained. The V and J calls and clone size are taken from that table; D and trimming were inferred from the DNA. In all, the sample holds approximately 27,000 clones, and approximately 62% of those were seen once. Of the sample, 42% is held by the ten largest clones.

The CDR3 runs 15 amino acids, cysteine and phenylalanine included. Just the 45-base CDR3 DNA is kept, in frame starting at base 1. The V and J ends are trimmed by 5 bases and 4 bases, leaving 15 bases between them. CDR1 and CDR2, per the germline V gene (reference sequence), are SEHNR and FQNEAQ. Study-wide conclusions, independent of this receptor: A group of highly shared sequence variants was considered likely to be a technical artifact of the sequencing pipeline. According to a later genetic analysis, donors in an Asian-associated ancestry cluster had fewer N-insertions in productive TCRs than the approximately 630-donor mean. The 87-base-pair reads could not distinguish some IMGT-functional V segments, including TRBV6-2 and TRBV6-3, so those segments were excluded. Across donors, most TCR sequences were observed very rarely, whereas some public TCRs were present in many individuals. The authors suggested that the approach could potentially be extended to other disease states and immunological phenotypes. The study listed 150 to 200 TCR beta chains as associated with cytomegalovirus. HLA typing was unavailable for some donors at each locus, so association tests used only the typed subset. In a later analysis, several top co-occurrence clusters were reported to appear linked to parvovirus B19, influenza, CMV and Epstein-Barr virus. Because counts were too low, about 18 rarely observed V segments, including chromosome 9 orphons, were excluded from the earlier analysis of around 640 of the donors. Only TCR beta chains were sequenced in this cohort, and the absence of alpha or paired-chain data limited detectable features. Strong co-occurrence of HLA alleles, especially DR and DQ, made assigning TCR associations to individual alleles difficult. The classifier was reported to diagnose cytomegalovirus status with high specificity and sensitivity in both the original cohort and the validation cohort. Linkage disequilibrium might explain the correlated functional status among segregating V segments, but an unknown experimental factor could not be ruled out. In an earlier analysis of about 550 of the donors, most TCR beta V segments were observed in productive rearrangements about 90% or about 30% of the time, broadly matching IMGT annotations. The only immune exposure information available for the cohort was CMV serostatus. According to a later analysis, most CMV-associated TCR beta chains appeared to be HLA-restricted, and the HLA associations seemed to be driven largely by CMV exposure. In a later analysis, the rate of TCR association differed among HLA loci, with DRB1 alleles having the most associated TCRs and HLA-C alleles having the fewest. In a later genetic analysis, a missense DCLRE1C variant was associated with V-gene and J-gene trimming of TCR beta chains, and the association was replicated in an independent cohort. A further reported finding was that TCR beta sequences accurately predicted the HLA-A and HLA-B alleles for most subjects in the first cohort. A few of the identified cytomegalovirus-associated TCR beta chains were confirmed in vitro to be specific for cytomegalovirus antigens. In a later analysis, some 18,000 TCR beta sequences were associated with specific HLA alleles at a false discovery rate of 0.05. In a later analysis, HLA-associated TCR beta chains were found to be more clonally expanded and to have lower generation probabilities than equally common non-associated chains. Sequencing depth was assumed to be roughly uniform across donors in the presence/absence analyses, though that assumption may not hold.

In total, roughly 710 healthy bone marrow donors made up the cohort. Cohort members were all nominally healthy when sampled, although unrecorded immune exposures were likely present. The donor tested CMV seropositive and was one of the 289 seropositive cohort members. A peripheral blood sample was provided by each donor, and peripheral blood mononuclear cells were used for TCR beta sequencing. Genomic DNA was extracted from the blood cell samples with the Qiagen DNeasy Blood Extraction Kit. The clonotype was recovered from a male donor in good health and CMV-seropositive. Sequencing was carried out using PBMCs. Rearrangement joined TRBV7-9 to TRBJ2-1, and TRBD1 may be the D gene, going by 5 matching bases. The CDR3 protein: CASSPGLTDYNEQFF. The bases read TGTGCCAGCAGCCCAGGGCTGACAGATTACAATGAGCAGTTCTTC.